This T cell receptor beta chain originates from a study of blood T cell repertoires in COVID-19. About the study: Material from acute and convalescent COVID-19 was sourced from the United States, Italy and Spain.

Per the germline V gene, CDR1 is LGHDT and CDR2 is YNNKEL (reference sequence). Trimming shortened V by 1 base and J by 2 bases, and 5 bases separated the two germline ends. This CDR3 comprises 13 residues. Here immunoSEQ multiplex PCR was the method, and the copy in TCRdb shows in-frame clones only, minus some. The table includes around 260,000 clones, approximately 91% detected once. The chain carries TRBV3-1 (or the pseudogene TRBV3-2) and TRBJ2-5; D gene unclear. This TCR was recovered from a woman in her 40s who had recovered from COVID-19. The sample consisted of peripheral blood. The DNA of the CDR3 is TGTGCCAGCAGCCAAGGCGGACAAGAGACCCAGTACTTC. Its protein product is CASSQGGQETQYF.